This T cell receptor beta chain was sequenced during a study of beta chain features in type 1 diabetes. Whole-study context: Summed over all samples, the examined sorted cells came to some 99 million. Study-wide results and caveats: Type 1 diabetes patients had moderately but significantly shorter TCRB CDR3s in all four CD4+ subsets.

Trimming took off 7 bases at V and 4 bases at J, with 10 bases between the two ends. CDR1 is SGDLS, CDR2 YYNGEE, per germline. There are 12 residues in the CDR3. A few counts support this clone. Its antigen is still unknown. Stem cell-like memory, regulatory, central memory and naive CD4+ cells were sorted via CD45RO/CCR7/CD25/CD127/CD95/CD27. Expressed TCRB transcripts were sequenced because the entire RNA isolate underwent reverse transcription. Profiled with immunoSEQ multiplex PCR; TCRdb holds only in-frame clones, not every one. The sample has around 340,000 clones, around a fifth seen once. Sequenced input: naive CD4+ T cells from blood. This rearrangement joins TRBV9 to TRBJ2-3, with D uncertain. The receptor was isolated from a woman aged 18-29 years in good health. The DNA for the CDR3 is TGTGCCAGCGCGAGTGAAGCAGATACGCAGTATTTT. Translating gives CASASEADTQYF.